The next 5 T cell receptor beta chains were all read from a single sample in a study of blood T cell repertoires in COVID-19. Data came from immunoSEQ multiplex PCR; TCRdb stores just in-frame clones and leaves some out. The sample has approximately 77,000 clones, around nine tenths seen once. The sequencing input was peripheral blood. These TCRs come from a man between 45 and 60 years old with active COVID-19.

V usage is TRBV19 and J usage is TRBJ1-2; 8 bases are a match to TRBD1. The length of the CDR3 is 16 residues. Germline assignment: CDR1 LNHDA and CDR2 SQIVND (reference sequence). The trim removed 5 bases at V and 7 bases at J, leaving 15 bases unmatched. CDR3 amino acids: CASSPGDRKSAGGYTF. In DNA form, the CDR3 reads TGTGCCAGTAGTCCCGGGGACAGGAAATCCGCCGGTGGCTACACCTTC.

DNA for the CDR3: TGCGCCAGCAGCCCGGACAGGCCAAACACAGATACGCAGTATTTT. Encoded protein: CASSPDRPNTDTQYF. The rearrangement joins TRBV10-1 to TRBJ2-3, with TRBD1 matching 7 bases. The CDR3 totals 15 residues. CDR1 is WNHNN and CDR2 is SYGVQD in the germline V gene (reference sequence). V dropped 6 bases and J dropped 2; count of bases not matched to a gene: 8.

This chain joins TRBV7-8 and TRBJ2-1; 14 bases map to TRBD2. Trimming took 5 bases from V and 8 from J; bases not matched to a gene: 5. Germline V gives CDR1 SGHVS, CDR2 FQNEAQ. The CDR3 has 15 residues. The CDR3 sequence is CASSAGLAGVDEQFF. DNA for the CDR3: TGTGCCAGCAGCGCGGGACTAGCGGGAGTCGATGAGCAGTTCTTC.

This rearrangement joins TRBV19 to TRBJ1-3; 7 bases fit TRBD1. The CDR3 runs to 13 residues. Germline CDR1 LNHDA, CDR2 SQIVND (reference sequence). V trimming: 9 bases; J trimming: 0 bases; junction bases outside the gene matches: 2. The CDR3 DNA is TGTGCCAGCGGACAGGACTCTGGAAACACCATATATTTT. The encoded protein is CASGQDSGNTIYF.

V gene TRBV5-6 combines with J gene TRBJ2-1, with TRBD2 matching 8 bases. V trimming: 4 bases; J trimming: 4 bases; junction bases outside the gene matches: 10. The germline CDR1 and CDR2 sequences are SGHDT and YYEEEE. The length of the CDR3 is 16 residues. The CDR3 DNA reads TGTGCCAGCAGCCTTCAGCTAACTAGCGGATACAATGAGCAGTTCTTC. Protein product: CASSLQLTSGYNEQFF.